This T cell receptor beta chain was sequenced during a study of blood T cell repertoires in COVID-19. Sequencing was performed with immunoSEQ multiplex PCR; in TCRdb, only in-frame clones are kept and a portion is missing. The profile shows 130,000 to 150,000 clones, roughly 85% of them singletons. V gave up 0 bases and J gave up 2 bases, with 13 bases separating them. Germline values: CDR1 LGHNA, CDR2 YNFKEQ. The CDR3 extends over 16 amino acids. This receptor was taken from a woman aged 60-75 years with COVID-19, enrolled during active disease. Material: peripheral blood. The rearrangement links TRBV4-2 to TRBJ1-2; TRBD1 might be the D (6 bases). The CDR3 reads CASSQESVRGNYGYTF. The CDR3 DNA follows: TGTGCCAGCAGCCAAGAGAGTGTCAGGGGAAACTATGGCTACACCTTC.